This T cell receptor beta chain was sequenced in a study of T cells in women clearing cervical HPV infection. V lost 5 bases to trimming and J lost 1 base, with 24 bases between them. CDR3 length: 18 residues. The V gene's germline CDR1 is DFQATT and CDR2 SNEGSKA (reference sequence). Findings of the study overall: It is unknown whether associations predate infection; no effector/memory or HPV-specific sorting. Richness plus V gene abundances separated cases from controls with AUC 0.65 to 0.85.

A note on this clone: Its antigen remains unidentified. Read sequence stops 3 residues before the CDR3 end, and the germline J gene provides the missing end. Other DNA sequences within the sample encode an identical CDR3.

Sequenced by immunoSEQ multiplex PCR; TCRdb stores in-frame clones only, minus some. The sample spans roughly 30,000 clones; the ten largest clones claim 20% to 25%. The receptor's source is a woman between 18 and 69 years old with a cervical HPV16 infection that either progressed to CIN3+ or cleared (not recorded which). Sequencing used blood buffy coat. V and J are TRBV20-1 and TRBJ1-3; D is uncertain. This CDR3 is CSAYNDGLSQYSGNTIYF. The DNA read from the CDR3 is TGCAGTGCTTACAACGACGGACTATCCCAATATTCTGGAAACACC.